A selection of T cell receptor beta chains follows, all from one sample in a study of long-term antiretroviral therapy in people with HIV. TCRdb keeps only in-frame clones here, not all; method: immunoSEQ multiplex PCR. The sample has under 45,000 clones; 75% to 85% are singletons. This sample comprised unsorted PBMCs, obtained 3.4 years after starting antiretroviral therapy. These receptors came from a man in his thirties or forties with HIV. The CDR3 runs from the conserved cysteine through the conserved F or W. The order of the fields is V gene, J gene, D gene, clone size, CDR3 protein, CDR3 DNA. A D gene is named only where the DNA matches it firmly. Size is stated for part of the rows, as once, few or many counts, or as a class when the clone is expanded.

>TRBV13|TRBJ2-7|TRBD2|-
CASSPQRERPYEQYF
TGTGCCAGCAGCCCCCAGCGGGAGAGGCCCTACGAGCAGTACTTC
>TRBV6-1|TRBJ1-1|-|-
CASSEETGNTEAFF
TGTGCCAGCAGTGAAGAGACAGGGAACACTGAAGCTTTCTTT
>TRBV27|TRBJ2-7|-|-
CASSLKDNYEQYF
TGTGCCAGCAGTTTAAAGGACAACTACGAGCAGTACTTC
>TRBV7-9|TRBJ2-7|-|few
CASSPILREEQYF
TGTGCCAGCAGTCCGATCCTACGTGAGGAGCAGTACTTC
>TRBV29-1|TRBJ2-2|TRBD2|-
CSPLKFSGGNTGELFF
TGCAGCCCTTTGAAGTTTAGCGGGGGGAACACCGGGGAGCTGTTTTTT
>TRBV28|TRBJ2-7|TRBD2|once
CASTSGLAGGEYF
TGTGCCAGCACGTCCGGACTAGCGGGAGGGGAGTACTTC
>TRBV27|TRBJ2-1|-|-
CASSLALRGSYNEQFF
TGTGCCAGCAGTTTGGCCCTCCGGGGCTCCTACAATGAGCAGTTCTTC
>TRBV6-6|TRBJ1-3|TRBD1|-
CASSPGQSPSGNTIYF
TGTGCCAGCAGTCCGGGACAGTCACCGAGTGGAAACACCATATATTTT
>TRBV7-6|TRBJ2-7|-|once
CASSPDVGVYEQYF
TGTGCCAGCAGCCCCGACGTCGGGGTCTACGAGCAGTACTTC
>TRBV6-1|TRBJ1-2|-|-
CASSEGPGTRAYGYTF
TGTGCCAGCAGTGAAGGACCCGGAACCCGAGCCTATGGCTACACCTTC
>TRBV5-1|TRBJ2-1|-|-
CASSPTVGSYNEQFF
TGCGCCAGCAGCCCGACAGTCGGAAGTTACAATGAGCAGTTCTTC
>TRBV14|TRBJ2-7|TRBD1|-
CASSRKQGSSYEQYF
TGTGCCAGCAGCCGTAAACAGGGGTCATCCTACGAGCAGTACTTC
>TRBV28|TRBJ2-7|TRBD2|-
CASSRLAGLASGEQYF
TGTGCCAGCAGTCGCCTCGCCGGACTAGCCTCAGGCGAGCAGTACTTC
>TRBV30|TRBJ1-4|-|once
CAWSVMGRDEKLFF
TGTGCCTGGAGTGTAATGGGGAGGGATGAAAAACTGTTTTTT
>TRBV19|TRBJ2-2|-|-
CASRQQENTGELFF
TGTGCCAGCCGACAACAAGAGAACACCGGGGAGCTGTTTTTT
>TRBV19|TRBJ2-7|-|-
CASSIVGYEQYF
TGTGCCAGTAGTATAGTTGGCTACGAGCAGTACTTC
>TRBV18|TRBJ1-1|-|-
CASSPQTVNTEAFF
TGTGCCAGCTCACCACAGACAGTAAACACTGAAGCTTTCTTT
>TRBV7-9|TRBJ2-1|TRBD2|-
CASSLLSDSGYYNEQFF
TGTGCCAGCAGCTTACTTTCGGATAGCGGGTACTACAATGAGCAGTTCTTC
>TRBV6-6|TRBJ1-4|-|-
CASRKQATNEKLFF
TGTGCCAGCAGAAAACAGGCAACTAATGAAAAACTGTTTTTT
>TRBV7-2|TRBJ2-5|-|-
CASSYNGHQQETQYF
TGTGCCAGCAGTTACAACGGACATCAGCAAGAGACCCAGTACTTC
>TRBV29-1|TRBJ1-1|-|-
CSVERGGGTEAFF
TGCAGCGTTGAGCGGGGCGGAGGGACTGAAGCTTTCTTT
>TRBV6-1|TRBJ1-1|-|once
CASKGRMNTEAFF
TGTGCCAGTAAAGGAAGGATGAACACTGAAGCTTTCTTT
>TRBV6-1|TRBJ1-5|-|-
CASSEDGGRYQPQHF
TGTGCCAGCAGTGAAGACGGGGGACGGTATCAGCCCCAGCATTTT
>TRBV5-1|TRBJ2-7|-|-
CASSPGGGDEQYF
TGCGCCAGCAGCCCCGGGGGTGGTGACGAGCAGTACTTC
>TRBV7-8|TRBJ2-3|-|-
CASEAPPADTQYF
TGTGCCAGCGAGGCGCCCCCCGCAGATACGCAGTATTTT
>TRBV29-1|TRBJ2-5|-|-
CSTARGSGQETQYF
TGCAGCACCGCTCGGGGCTCAGGACAGGAGACCCAGTACTTC
>TRBV7-9|TRBJ2-5|TRBD1|once
CASSLVSRDSQSETQYF
TGTGCCAGCAGCTTAGTAAGTCGGGACAGTCAATCAGAGACCCAGTACTTC
>TRBV6-5|TRBJ1-4|TRBD1|-
CASSYSQGAGEKLFF
TGTGCCAGCAGTTACTCCCAGGGGGCGGGTGAAAAACTGTTTTTT
>TRBV9|TRBJ1-4|-|-
CASSVGGVGEKLFF
TGTGCCAGCAGCGTAGGAGGGGTAGGCGAAAAACTGTTTTTT
>TRBV2|TRBJ2-7|TRBD1|-
CASSERQGNVFEQYF
TGTGCCAGCAGTGAGAGACAGGGTAATGTGTTCGAGCAGTACTTC
>TRBV19|TRBJ2-4|-|few
CASSILDRNIQYF
TGTGCCAGTAGTATTTTGGACAGAAACATTCAGTACTTC
>TRBV19|TRBJ2-1|-|-
CASSKEYNEQFF
TGTGCCAGTAGTAAGGAGTACAATGAGCAGTTCTTC
>TRBV15|TRBJ2-7|-|-
CATSRGPRGSYEQYF
TGTGCCACCAGCAGAGGACCGAGGGGCTCCTACGAGCAGTACTTC
>TRBV7-9|TRBJ1-1|-|-
CASSLQGNTEAFF
TGTGCCAGCAGCTTACAGGGAAATACTGAAGCTTTCTTT
>TRBV10-3|TRBJ1-4|-|-
CAISELGPGEREKLFF
TGTGCCATCAGTGAGTTAGGGCCGGGCGAAAGGGAAAAACTGTTTTTT
>TRBV14|TRBJ2-7|TRBD1|-
CASSPLGTGGYEQYF
TGTGCCAGCAGCCCATTGGGGACAGGGGGCTACGAGCAGTACTTC
>TRBV27|TRBJ1-5|-|-
CASSSSDSFYSNQPQHF
TGTGCCAGCAGTTCCTCGGACAGTTTCTATAGCAATCAGCCCCAGCATTTT
>TRBV7-9|TRBJ2-1|TRBD1|once
CASSSRTGGDEQFF
TGTGCCAGCAGCTCTCGAACAGGGGGAGATGAGCAGTTCTTC
>TRBV5-4|TRBJ2-2|TRBD1|-
CASSFAGGTGELFF
TGTGCCAGCAGCTTCGCAGGGGGCACCGGGGAGCTGTTTTTT
>TRBV13|TRBJ1-1|-|-
CASSLGRYTEAFF
TGTGCCAGCAGCTTAGGACGGTACACTGAAGCTTTCTTT
>TRBV19|TRBJ2-7|TRBD1|once
CASSRIDRDEQYF
TGTGCCAGTAGCCGAATCGACAGGGACGAGCAGTACTTC
>TRBV9|TRBJ2-1|-|-
CASGVSGSEQFF
TGTGCCAGCGGAGTGTCCGGGAGTGAGCAGTTCTTC
>TRBV9|TRBJ2-1|-|-
CASSVGAGGLSNLGQFF
TGTGCCAGCAGCGTAGGGGCCGGGGGTCTTTCGAATTTAGGGCAGTTCTTC
>TRBV28|TRBJ2-3|TRBD1|-
CASSPGRTGGGTDTQYF
TGTGCCAGCAGCCCGGGTCGGACAGGGGGCGGCACAGATACGCAGTATTTT
>TRBV5-6|TRBJ2-3|TRBD2|once
CASSLAPSGSTDTQYF
TGTGCCAGCAGCTTGGCCCCTAGCGGTAGCACAGATACGCAGTATTTT
>TRBV19|TRBJ2-2|-|-
CASSIVGSNTGELFF
TGTGCCAGTAGTATCGTAGGCAGTAACACCGGGGAGCTGTTTTTT
>TRBV4-2|TRBJ2-7|-|-
CASSQGGRAASYEQYF
TGTGCCAGCAGCCAAGGAGGAAGAGCGGCCTCCTACGAGCAGTACTTC
>TRBV27|TRBJ1-2|-|-
CASRADRRNGYTF
TGTGCCAGCAGAGCAGACAGGAGGAATGGCTACACCTTC
>TRBV4-1|TRBJ2-3|TRBD1|-
CASCLTGGSTDTQYF
TGCGCCAGCTGTTTGACAGGGGGGAGCACAGATACGCAGTATTTT
>TRBV30|TRBJ1-1|TRBD1|-
CAWRGDRQNTEAFF
TGTGCCTGGAGAGGGGACAGACAGAACACTGAAGCTTTCTTT
>TRBV19|TRBJ1-2|TRBD1|-
CATLGQVIANYGYTF
TGTGCCACTCTCGGACAGGTGATAGCTAACTATGGCTACACCTTC
>TRBV18|TRBJ1-1|TRBD1|-
CASSRTGVGTEAFF
TGTGCCAGCTCACGGACAGGGGTGGGGACTGAAGCTTTCTTT
>TRBV19|TRBJ2-2|TRBD2|-
CASRAEGLAGGRTGELFF
TGTGCCAGTAGGGCCGAGGGACTAGCGGGAGGTAGGACCGGGGAGCTGTTTTTT
>TRBV21-1|TRBJ1-5|-|-
CASSFEDPGINQPQHF
TGTGCCAGCAGCTTCGAGGACCCAGGGATCAATCAGCCCCAGCATTTT
>TRBV19|TRBJ2-1|-|-
CASSMADEQFF
TGTGCCAGTAGTATGGCGGATGAGCAGTTCTTC